This TCR beta chain originates from a study of vaccination and CD4 T cells after COVID-19. In the study overall: Typically, post-vaccine samples were obtained a median approximately 75 days after dose two, within a range of 14 to 241.

Scientists ran DNA taken from cultured CD4+ T cells through the Oncomine TCR Beta short-read assay for sequencing. MiXCR was run by TCRdb on the PCR reads, yielding one entry per CDR3 protein. The sample yields some 9,300 distinct CDR3 sequences, about 23% seen once. Treatment noted: approximately nine-day PBMC culture with coronavirus spike peptide pools or control peptides (ViraFEST assay). ViraFEST stimulated the growth of antigen-specific T cells using peptide pools and subsequently profiled their TCRs by sequencing. This CDR3 contains 12 residues. V lost 6 bases, J lost 4 bases, and 10 bases lay in between. The V gene's germline CDR1 is WNHNN and CDR2 SYGVQD (reference sequence). Notes on this clonotype: Its target is not known.

The chain couples TRBV10-1 to TRBJ2-7; D gene unclear. Specimen: CD4+ T cells from blood, cultured in vitro, collected before SARS-CoV-2 vaccination. The TCR sequence derives from a human donor who received a COVID-19 vaccine. In nucleotides, the CDR3 is TGCGCCAGCAGCCTACCCCCTTACGAGCAGTACTTC. As protein: CASSLPPYEQYF.